Below are 18 T cell receptor beta chains sequenced from a single sample in a study of blood T cells in healthy people across ages. A second PCR of about 7 to 11 cycles used a sample-barcoded 5' primer and a J-beta primer mix. Each CDR3 protein is one row after TCRdb ran MiXCR on the 5' RACE reads. The top ten clones hold 2.1% of a sample with about 1.8 million distinct CDR3 sequences, about 49% of them seen once. Material for sequencing was blood. The receptors were sampled from a woman between 40 and 55 years old in good health.

Concerning this clonotype itself: Mismatch with germline at one junction end may stem from a read error. V gene TRBV9 combines with J gene TRBJ1-1; a weak D match, TRBD1 (5 bases). CDR1 is SGDLS, CDR2 YYNGEE, per germline. The CDR3 is made up of 15 amino acids. The CDR3 here is CASSVSRWGRTEAFF. Here the CDR3 DNA reads TGTGCCAGCAGCGTTTCGAGGTGGGGACGTACTGAGGCTTTCTTT.

With regard to this clonotype: One end of the junction varies from germline; a read error may be responsible. The chain links TRBV25-1 to TRBJ1-2; D is unclear. This CDR3 has 13 amino acids. Per germline, CDR1 MGHDK and CDR2 SYGVNS. In nucleotides, the CDR3 is TGTGCCAGCAGTGAAAGCATTAACTATAGCTACACCTTC. Its protein is CASSESINYSYTF.

The count of this clonotype is one. V usage is TRBV12-3 or TRBV12-4 and J usage is TRBJ1-1, with TRBD1 as a possible D gene (6 bases). The ends were cut back, 7 bases at V and 1 base at J, with 13 bases in the middle. The CDR3 has 14 amino acids. The CDR3 spells CASTPDSPNTEAFF. DNA for the CDR3: TGTGCCAGCACCCCGGACAGCCCGAACACTGAAGCTTTCTTT.

The chain links TRBV21-1 to TRBJ1-6. TRBV21-1 is marked as a pseudogene. The length of the CDR3 is 18 residues. This CDR3 is CASTSLTQKSSYNSPLHF. In DNA form, the CDR3 reads TGTGCCAGCACCTCCCTCACCCAAAAGAGCTCCTATAATTCACCCCTCCACTTT.

This clonotype has a handful of counts. This chain connects TRBV4-1 to TRBJ2-1; maybe TRBD1 (6 bases). V was cut by 8 bases and J by 5 bases, with 10 bases left in between. The CDR3 totals 12 residues. Germline V CDR1 and CDR2: MGHRA, YSYEKL. CDR3 residues: CASRDINNEQFF. The CDR3 bases are TGCGCCAGCCGGGACATAAACAATGAGCAGTTCTTC.

This clonotype has a single count. This sequence joins TRBV18 and TRBJ2-3; D tentatively reads TRBD1 or TRBD2 (5 bases each). V was cut by 4 bases and J by 5 bases, with 19 bases left in between. The CDR3 extends over 16 amino acids. In germline, CDR1 is KGHSH, CDR2 LQKENI. Here the CDR3 DNA reads TGTGCCAGCTCACGTCTAGCTGGGGGTGGAGGAGATACGCAGTATTTT. The encoded protein is CASSRLAGGGGDTQYF.

The rearrangement links TRBV5-1 to TRBJ1-4; D unresolved. V was shortened by 6 bases and J by 8 bases, with 14 bases between the two germline ends. The CDR3 is 13 residues long. Per germline, CDR1 SGHRS and CDR2 YFSETQ. The CDR3 sequence is CASTLGEDEKLFF. CDR3 coding DNA: TGCGCCAGCACTCTCGGGGAGGACGAAAAACTGTTTTTT.

The CDR3 region has the DNA TGCAGTGCTAGGGAGTTAAGTAATAGTAGGTCCTGGCCAAAGTACTTC. Translation: CSARELSNSRSWPKYF. The J gene is TRBJ2-7, the V gene TRBV20-1; D not resolved. Deletions cut 3 bases from V and 11 bases from J, with 29 bases between. The CDR3 loop spans 16 amino acids. CDR1 and CDR2 (germline): DFQATT, SNEGSKA (reference sequence).

The rearrangement joins TRBV28 to TRBJ2-1; a weak D match, TRBD1 (5 bases). Germline values: CDR1 MDHEN, CDR2 SYDVKM. CDR3 length equals 19 residues. Trimming took off 4 bases at V and 0 bases at J, with 22 bases between the two ends. CDR3 nucleotides: TGTGCCAGCAGTTGGCAGGGTGTAAAGCCAGTTCCCTCCTACAATGAGCAGTTCTTC. It codes for CASSWQGVKPVPSYNEQFF. Together with reference TRBV28 and TRBJ2-1, the CDR3 gives the full variable domain: DVKVTQSSRYLVKRTGEKVFLECVQDMDHENMFWYRQDPGLGLRLIYFSYDVKMKEKGDIPEGYSVSREKKERFSLILESASTNQTSMYLCASSWQGVKPVPSYNEQFFGPGTRLTVL.

V gene TRBV9 combines with J gene TRBJ2-1; a weak D match, TRBD2 (7 bases). Germline-derived CDR1 and CDR2 are SGDLS and YYNGEE. V was clipped by 0 bases and J by 6 bases, with 13 bases between them. This CDR3 comprises 15 residues. CDR3: CASSVALRGANEQFF. CDR3 in DNA: TGTGCCAGCAGCGTAGCGCTTCGGGGGGCCAATGAGCAGTTCTTC.

The chain recombines TRBV7-2 with TRBJ2-3; D call uncertain. Germline V gene lookup returns CDR1 SGHTA and CDR2 FQGNSA. The V gene lost 5 bases and the J gene lost 6 bases, with 12 bases spanning the gap. The CDR3 has 13 amino acids. CDR3 nucleotides: TGTGCCAGCAGCCCCCGTAGTCGGGATACGCAGTATTTT. It specifies CASSPRSRDTQYF.

V usage is TRBV27 and J usage is TRBJ2-3, with a possible D match to TRBD2 (5 bases). The CDR3 length is 17 residues. Germline assignment: CDR1 MNHEY and CDR2 SMNVEV (reference sequence). Trimming shortened V by 3 bases and J by 3 bases, and 19 bases separated the two germline ends. The chain's CDR3 is CASSFKRMAGGTDTQYF. CDR3 coding DNA: TGTGCCAGCAGTTTCAAACGGATGGCGGGTGGAACAGATACGCAGTATTTT.

The chain joins TRBV7-2 to TRBJ1-6, with unresolved D. The CDR3 loop spans 17 amino acids. The V gene lost 5 bases and the J gene lost 5 bases, with 19 bases spanning the gap. Germline V CDR1 and CDR2: SGHTA, FQGNSA. The CDR3 DNA reads as TGTGCCAGCAGCCTCAATCCTGTCTTTTGGAATAATTCACCCCTCCACTTT. Protein sequence: CASSLNPVFWNNSPLHF. The full variable domain, in which reference TRBV7-2 and TRBJ1-6 provide the parts outside the CDR3, is GAGVSQSPSNKVTEKGKDVELRCDPISGHTALYWYRQSLGQGLEFLIYFQGNSAPDKSGLPSDRFSAERTGGSVSTLTIQRTQQEDSAVYLCASSLNPVFWNNSPLHFGNGTRLTVT.

On this clonotype itself: One end of the junction fails to match germline, which may point to a read error. This sequence joins TRBV5-1 and TRBJ2-4; 9 positions agree with TRBD1. The V gene's germline CDR1 is SGHRS and CDR2 YFSETQ. The CDR3 has 15 residues. The CDR3 DNA reads TGCGCCGGCAGCTTGGAGCCGGGACAGGGTGACATTCAGTACTTC. Translation gives CAGSLEPGQGDIQYF.

In its sample, this clonotype was seen a few times. The genes are TRBV7-2 and TRBJ2-4; D is perhaps TRBD1 or TRBD2 (5 bases each). The tail of the sequence fits TRBJ2-7 better, so the J call may be wrong. The CDR3 runs to 15 residues. The germline V gene has CDR1 SGHTA and CDR2 FQGNSA. The CDR3 nucleotides are TGTGCCAGCAGCTTAGACGGGACCCAAGGCCCCGAGCAGTACTTC. Its protein product is CASSLDGTQGPEQYF.

The chain recombines TRBV5-1 with TRBJ2-5; D not resolved. Deletions cut 2 bases from V and 0 bases from J, with 8 bases between. CDR1 is SGHRS and CDR2 is YFSETQ in the germline V gene. The CDR3 length is 14 residues. The CDR3 sequence is CASSFRPDQETQYF. In nucleotides, the CDR3 is TGCGCCAGCAGCTTTCGTCCGGACCAAGAGACCCAGTACTTC. The full variable domain, completed using reference TRBV5-1 and TRBJ2-5, is KAGVTQTPRYLIKTRGQQVTLSCSPISGHRSVSWYQQTPGQGLQFLFEYFSETQRNKGNFPGRFSGRQFSNSRSEMNVSTLELGDSALYLCASSFRPDQETQYFGPGTRLLVL.

This rearrangement joins TRBV24-1 to TRBJ2-3, with TRBD2 matching over 15 bases. The CDR3 is 17 residues long. CDR1 and CDR2 from the germline V gene are KGHDR and SFDVKD. V shed 9 bases, J shed 2 bases, and the junction held 8 bases outside the gene matches. The CDR3 here is CATQGLAGGPNTDTQYF. CDR3 in DNA: TGTGCCACCCAGGGACTAGCGGGGGGACCAAACACAGATACGCAGTATTTT.

This clonotype has only a few counts. The chain employs TRBV11-1 and TRBJ2-3; weak D call: TRBD2 (6 bases). Germline V gives CDR1 SGHAT, CDR2 FQDESV (reference sequence). The V end was cut by 5 bases, the J end by 5 bases, with 20 bases between. This CDR3 is built from 16 residues. The CDR3 nucleotides are TGTGCCAGCAGCGCCGAGACGGCCTGGCGGGGAGATACGCAGTATTTT. Amino acids: CASSAETAWRGDTQYF.